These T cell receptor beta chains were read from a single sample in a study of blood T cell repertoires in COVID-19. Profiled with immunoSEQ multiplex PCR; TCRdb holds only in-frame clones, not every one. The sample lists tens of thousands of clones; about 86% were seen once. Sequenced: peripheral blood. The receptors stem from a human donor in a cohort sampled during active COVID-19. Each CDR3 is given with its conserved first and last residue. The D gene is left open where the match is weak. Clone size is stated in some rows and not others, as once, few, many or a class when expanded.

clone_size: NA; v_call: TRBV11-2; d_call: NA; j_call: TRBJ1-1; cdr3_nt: TGTGCCAGCAGCCGACTTCAGGGGTTTTACGGTTCTGAAGCTTTCTTT; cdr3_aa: CASSRLQGFYGSEAFF
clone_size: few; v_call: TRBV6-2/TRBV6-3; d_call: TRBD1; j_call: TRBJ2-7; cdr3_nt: TGTGCCAGCAGTTCGACAGGGTCCAACGAGCAGTACTTC; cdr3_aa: CASSSTGSNEQYF
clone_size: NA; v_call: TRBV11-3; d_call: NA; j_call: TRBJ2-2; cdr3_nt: TGTGCCAGCAGCTTAGTAGCTCGGGAGCTGTTTTTT; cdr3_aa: CASSLVARELFF
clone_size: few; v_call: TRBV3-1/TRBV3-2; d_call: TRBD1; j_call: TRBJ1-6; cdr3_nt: TGTGCCAGCAGCCAAGCCGGGACAGGGGTTAATTCACCCCTCCACTTT; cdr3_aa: CASSQAGTGVNSPLHF
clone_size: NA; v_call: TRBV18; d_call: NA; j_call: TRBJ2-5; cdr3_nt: TGTGCCAGCTCGCAATCACTCGCGCCCGAGACCCAGTACTTC; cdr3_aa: CASSQSLAPETQYF
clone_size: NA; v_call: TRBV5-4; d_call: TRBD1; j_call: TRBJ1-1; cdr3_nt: TGTGCCAGCAGCTTCCAGGGGGGCGCTGAAGCTTTCTTT; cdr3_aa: CASSFQGGAEAFF
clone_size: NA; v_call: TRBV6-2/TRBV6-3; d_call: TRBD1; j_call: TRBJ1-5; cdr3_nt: TGTGCCAGCAGTTACTCAGCCGGGACAGGGGTAAACAATCAGCCCCAGCATTTT; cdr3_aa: CASSYSAGTGVNNQPQHF
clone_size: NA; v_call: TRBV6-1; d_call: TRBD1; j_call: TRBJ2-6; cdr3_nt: TGTGCCAGCAGTGAATTGGGACAGGGGTTGATTGGGGCCAACGTCCTGACTTTC; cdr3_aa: CASSELGQGLIGANVLTF
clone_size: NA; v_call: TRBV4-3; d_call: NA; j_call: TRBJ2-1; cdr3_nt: TGCGCCAGCAGCCAAGAAGGGGTGGGAGGAACGTACAATGAGCAGTTCTTC; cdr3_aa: CASSQEGVGGTYNEQFF
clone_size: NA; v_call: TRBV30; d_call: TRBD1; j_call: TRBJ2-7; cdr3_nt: TGTGCCTGGGAACTAAGGGACAGCTTGTTGTACTTC; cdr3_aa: CAWELRDSLLYF
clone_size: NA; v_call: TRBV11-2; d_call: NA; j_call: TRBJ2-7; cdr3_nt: TGTGCCAGCAGCTTAGACTACCGCTACGAGCAGTACTTC; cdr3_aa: CASSLDYRYEQYF
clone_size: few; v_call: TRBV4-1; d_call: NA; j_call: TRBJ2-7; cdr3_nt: TGCGCCAGCAGCCAAGATTGGGTGCGGGGATCCTACGAGCAGTACTTC; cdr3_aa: CASSQDWVRGSYEQYF
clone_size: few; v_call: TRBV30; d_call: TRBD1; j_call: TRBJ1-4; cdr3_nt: TGTGCCTGGAGTAGCCGGGACAGGGGAACAACTAATGAAAAACTGTTTTTT; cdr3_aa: CAWSSRDRGTTNEKLFF
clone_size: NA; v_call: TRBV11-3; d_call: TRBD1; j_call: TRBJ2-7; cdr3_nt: TGTGCCAGCACCAAGAAGGCAGGGGGCCCCTACGAGCAGTACTTC; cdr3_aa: CASTKKAGGPYEQYF
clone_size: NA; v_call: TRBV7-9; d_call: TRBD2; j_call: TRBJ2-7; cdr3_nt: TGTGCCAGCAGCGGGACTAGCGGGGCCTACGAGCAGTACTTC; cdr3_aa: CASSGTSGAYEQYF
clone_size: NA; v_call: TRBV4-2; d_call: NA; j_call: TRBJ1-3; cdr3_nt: TGTGCCAGCAGCCAAGACTCACAGGGAAGACTTTCTGGAAACACCATATATTTT; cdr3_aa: CASSQDSQGRLSGNTIYF
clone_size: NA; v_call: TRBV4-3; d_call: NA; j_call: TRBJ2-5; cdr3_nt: TGCGCCAGCAGCCAATTGGGATGGGAGGAGACCCAGTACTTC; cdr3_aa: CASSQLGWEETQYF
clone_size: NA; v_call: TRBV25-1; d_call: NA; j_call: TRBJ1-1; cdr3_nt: TGTGCCAGCAGTGAGGGGGCAGGGGTGGGAAGTGAAGCTTTCTTT; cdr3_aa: CASSEGAGVGSEAFF
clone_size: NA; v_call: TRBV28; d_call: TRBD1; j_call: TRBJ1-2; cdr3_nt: TGTGCCAGCTCGGGTGGCGGACAGGGTGTTTTATATGATGGCTACACCTTC; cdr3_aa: CASSGGGQGVLYDGYTF
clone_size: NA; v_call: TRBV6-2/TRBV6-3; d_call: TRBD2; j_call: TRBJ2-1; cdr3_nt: TGTGCCAGCAGTTACGCCCGCGGGGGGGACAATGAGCAGTTCTTC; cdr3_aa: CASSYARGGDNEQFF
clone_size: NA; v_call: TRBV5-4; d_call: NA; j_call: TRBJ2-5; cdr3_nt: TGTGCCAGCAGCTTAGACTACTGGGAGACCCAGTACTTC; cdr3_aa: CASSLDYWETQYF
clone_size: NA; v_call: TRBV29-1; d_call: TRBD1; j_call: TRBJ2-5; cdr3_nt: TGCAGCGTAGGGACAGGGTACCAAGAGACCCAGTACTTC; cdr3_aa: CSVGTGYQETQYF
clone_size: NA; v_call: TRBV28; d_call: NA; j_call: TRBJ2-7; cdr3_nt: TGTGCCAGCAGTTTATTAGCGGACTACGAGCAGTACTTC; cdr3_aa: CASSLLADYEQYF
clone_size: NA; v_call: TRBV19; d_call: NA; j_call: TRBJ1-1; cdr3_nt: TGTGCCAGTAGTATTAACACCGGGGGACCTGAAGCTTTCTTT; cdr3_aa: CASSINTGGPEAFF
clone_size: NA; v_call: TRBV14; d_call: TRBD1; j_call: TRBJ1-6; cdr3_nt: TGTGCCAGCAGGATGGACAGGGGGAATTCACCCCTCCACTTT; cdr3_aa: CASRMDRGNSPLHF
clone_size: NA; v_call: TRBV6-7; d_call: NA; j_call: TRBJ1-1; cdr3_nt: TGTGCCAGCAGTTACTTGGGGACAACCGACACTGAAGCTTTCTTT; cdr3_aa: CASSYLGTTDTEAFF
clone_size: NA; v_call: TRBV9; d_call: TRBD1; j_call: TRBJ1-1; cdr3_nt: TGTGCCAGCAGCGTAGGGGACAGGCCGCACACTGAAGCTTTCTTT; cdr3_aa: CASSVGDRPHTEAFF
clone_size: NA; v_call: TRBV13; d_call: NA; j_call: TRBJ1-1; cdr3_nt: TGTGCCAGCAGCTTGGGGGGATGGGGTCCTGAAGCTTTCTTT; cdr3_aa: CASSLGGWGPEAFF
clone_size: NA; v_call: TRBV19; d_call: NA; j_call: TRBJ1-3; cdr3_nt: TGTGCCAGGACTAACACCATATATTTT; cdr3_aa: CARTNTIYF
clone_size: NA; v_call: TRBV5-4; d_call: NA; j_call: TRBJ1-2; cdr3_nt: TGTGCCAGCAGCCTGCCCTGGGGAGAGAAGAACTATGGCTACACCTTC; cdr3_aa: CASSLPWGEKNYGYTF
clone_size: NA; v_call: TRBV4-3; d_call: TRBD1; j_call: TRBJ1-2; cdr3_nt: TGCGCCAGCAGCCAAGATCGGGGGACAGGGGGTCCCAATGGCTACACCTTC; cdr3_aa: CASSQDRGTGGPNGYTF